This TCR beta chain was identified during a study of T cells after yellow fever vaccination. Overall study context: Low-cell-number fractions underwent preparation using SMART-Seq v4 Ultra Low Input.

Production of TCR cDNA was by 5'RACE template switching, which also added a universal primer site and UMIs. TCRdb redid the calling of the 5' RACE reads with MiXCR, one entry per CDR3 protein. The profile shows some 150,000 distinct CDR3 sequences, about 7% of them singletons. This CDR3 has 15 residues. The trim removed 5 bases at V and 7 bases at J, leaving 12 bases unmatched. Germline assignment: CDR1 GTSNPN and CDR2 SVGIG (reference sequence). This clonotype was counted a few times. This TCR was recovered from a young man who received the YFV17D yellow fever vaccine. Source: CD4+ T cells sorted from PBMCs, taken 10 days after the yellow fever booster vaccination. The chain links TRBV30 to TRBJ2-7, with 12 nucleotides matching TRBD1. CDR3 residues: CAWLIPGQGAREQYF. CDR3 sequence (DNA): TGTGCCTGGTTGATACCGGGACAGGGGGCTAGGGAGCAGTACTTC. Filled out from reference TRBV30 and TRBJ2-7, the complete variable domain reads SQTIHQWPATLVQPVGSPLSLECTVEGTSNPNLYWYRQAAGRGLQLLFYSVGIGQISSEVPQNLSASRPQDRQFILSSKKLLLSDSGFYLCAWLIPGQGAREQYFGPGTRLTVT.